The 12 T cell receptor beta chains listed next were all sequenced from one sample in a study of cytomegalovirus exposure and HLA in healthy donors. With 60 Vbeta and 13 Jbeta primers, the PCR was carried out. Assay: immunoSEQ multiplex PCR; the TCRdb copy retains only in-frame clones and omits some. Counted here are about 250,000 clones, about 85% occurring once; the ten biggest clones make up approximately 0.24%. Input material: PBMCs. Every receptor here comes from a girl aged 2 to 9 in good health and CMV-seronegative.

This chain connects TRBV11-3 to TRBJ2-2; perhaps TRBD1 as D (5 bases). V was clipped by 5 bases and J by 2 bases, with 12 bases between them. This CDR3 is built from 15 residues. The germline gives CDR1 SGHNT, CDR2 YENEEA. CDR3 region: CASSKGAPNTGELFF. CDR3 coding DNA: TGTGCCAGCAGCAAAGGGGCTCCAAACACCGGGGAGCTGTTTTTT. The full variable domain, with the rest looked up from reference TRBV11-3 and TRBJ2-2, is EAGVVQSPRYKIIEKKQPVAFWCNPISGHNTLYWYLQNLGQGPELLIRYENEEAVDDSQLPKDRFSAERLKGVDSTLKIQPAELGDSAVYLCASSKGAPNTGELFFGEGSRLTVL.

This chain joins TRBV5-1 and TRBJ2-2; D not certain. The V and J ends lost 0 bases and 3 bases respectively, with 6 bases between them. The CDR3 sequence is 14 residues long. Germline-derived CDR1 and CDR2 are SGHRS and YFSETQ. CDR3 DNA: TGCGCCAGCAGCTTGGTAACTTACACCGGGGAGCTGTTTTTT. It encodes CASSLVTYTGELFF.

CDR3 amino acids: CAILPRAGGNEKLFF. The DNA for the CDR3 is TGTGCCATTCTACCCAGGGCAGGGGGGAATGAAAAACTGTTTTTT. This chain uses TRBV7-9 with TRBJ1-4; 7 nucleotides align to TRBD1. The CDR3 runs 15 residues. V was clipped by 10 bases and J by 5 bases; unmatched bases: 13. Looked up from germline, CDR1 is SEHNR and CDR2 is FQNEAQ (reference sequence).

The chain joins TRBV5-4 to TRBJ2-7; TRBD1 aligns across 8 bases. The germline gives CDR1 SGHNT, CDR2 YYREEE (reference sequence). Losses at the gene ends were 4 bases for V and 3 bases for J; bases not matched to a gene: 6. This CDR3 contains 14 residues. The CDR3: CASSTQGVNYEQYF. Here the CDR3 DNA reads TGTGCCAGCAGCACACAGGGGGTCAACTACGAGCAGTACTTC.

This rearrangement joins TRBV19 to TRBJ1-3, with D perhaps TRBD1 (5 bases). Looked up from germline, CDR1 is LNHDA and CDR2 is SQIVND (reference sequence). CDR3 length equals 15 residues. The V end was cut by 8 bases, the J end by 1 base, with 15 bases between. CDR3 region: CASSAQGLSGNTIYF. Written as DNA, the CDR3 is TGTGCCAGTTCCGCGCAGGGACTATCTGGAAACACCATATATTTT.

The CDR3 sequence: CASSYSPGRGNTIYF. DNA of the CDR3: TGTGCCAGCAGTTACTCCCCAGGGCGGGGAAACACCATATATTTT. The V gene is TRBV6-5, the J gene TRBJ1-3; possible D gene TRBD1, 5 bases. Germline CDR1 and CDR2: MNHEY and SVGAGI. V lost 0 bases and J 4 bases, leaving 10 bases between the germline ends. The CDR3 extends over 15 amino acids.

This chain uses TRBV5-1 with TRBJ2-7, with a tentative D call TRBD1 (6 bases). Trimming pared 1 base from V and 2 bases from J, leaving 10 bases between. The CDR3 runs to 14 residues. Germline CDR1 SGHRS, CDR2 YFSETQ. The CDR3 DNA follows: TGCGCCAGCAGCTTGAATACAGGGCCCTACGAGCAGTACTTC. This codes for CASSLNTGPYEQYF.

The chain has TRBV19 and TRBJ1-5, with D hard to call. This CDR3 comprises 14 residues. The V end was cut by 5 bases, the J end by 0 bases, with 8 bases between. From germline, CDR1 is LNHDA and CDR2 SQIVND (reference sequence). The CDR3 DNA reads TGTGCCAGTAGTTCCAGTTATAGCAATCAGCCCCAGCATTTT. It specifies CASSSSYSNQPQHF.

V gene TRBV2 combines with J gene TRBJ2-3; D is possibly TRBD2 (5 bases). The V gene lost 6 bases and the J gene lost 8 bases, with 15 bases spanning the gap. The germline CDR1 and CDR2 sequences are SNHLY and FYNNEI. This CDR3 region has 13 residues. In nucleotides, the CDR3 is TGTGCCAGCAGCACTGTACTAGGTTCTACGCAGTATTTT. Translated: CASSTVLGSTQYF.

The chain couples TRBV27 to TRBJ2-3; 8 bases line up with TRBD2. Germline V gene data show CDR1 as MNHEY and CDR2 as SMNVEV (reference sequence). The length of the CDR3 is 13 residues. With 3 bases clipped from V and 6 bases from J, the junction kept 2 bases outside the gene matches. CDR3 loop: CASSFREGDTQYF. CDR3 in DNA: TGTGCCAGCAGTTTTCGGGAGGGGGATACGCAGTATTTT.

CDR3 protein: CASSNTGLIQETQYF. CDR3 nucleotide sequence: TGTGCCAGCAGCAATACAGGGTTAATCCAAGAGACCCAGTACTTC. The chain links TRBV2 to TRBJ2-5, with a possible D match to TRBD1 (6 bases). The CDR3 is 15 amino acids. The V and J ends lost 6 bases and 1 base respectively, with 15 bases between them. CDR1 is SNHLY and CDR2 is FYNNEI in the germline V gene.

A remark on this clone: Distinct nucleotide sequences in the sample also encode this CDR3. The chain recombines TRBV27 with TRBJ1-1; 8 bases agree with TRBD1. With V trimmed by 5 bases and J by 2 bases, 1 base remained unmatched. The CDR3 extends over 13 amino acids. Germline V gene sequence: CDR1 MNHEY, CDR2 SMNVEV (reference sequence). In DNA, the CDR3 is TGTGCCAGCAGTGGACAGGGAAACACTGAAGCTTTCTTT. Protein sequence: CASSGQGNTEAFF.